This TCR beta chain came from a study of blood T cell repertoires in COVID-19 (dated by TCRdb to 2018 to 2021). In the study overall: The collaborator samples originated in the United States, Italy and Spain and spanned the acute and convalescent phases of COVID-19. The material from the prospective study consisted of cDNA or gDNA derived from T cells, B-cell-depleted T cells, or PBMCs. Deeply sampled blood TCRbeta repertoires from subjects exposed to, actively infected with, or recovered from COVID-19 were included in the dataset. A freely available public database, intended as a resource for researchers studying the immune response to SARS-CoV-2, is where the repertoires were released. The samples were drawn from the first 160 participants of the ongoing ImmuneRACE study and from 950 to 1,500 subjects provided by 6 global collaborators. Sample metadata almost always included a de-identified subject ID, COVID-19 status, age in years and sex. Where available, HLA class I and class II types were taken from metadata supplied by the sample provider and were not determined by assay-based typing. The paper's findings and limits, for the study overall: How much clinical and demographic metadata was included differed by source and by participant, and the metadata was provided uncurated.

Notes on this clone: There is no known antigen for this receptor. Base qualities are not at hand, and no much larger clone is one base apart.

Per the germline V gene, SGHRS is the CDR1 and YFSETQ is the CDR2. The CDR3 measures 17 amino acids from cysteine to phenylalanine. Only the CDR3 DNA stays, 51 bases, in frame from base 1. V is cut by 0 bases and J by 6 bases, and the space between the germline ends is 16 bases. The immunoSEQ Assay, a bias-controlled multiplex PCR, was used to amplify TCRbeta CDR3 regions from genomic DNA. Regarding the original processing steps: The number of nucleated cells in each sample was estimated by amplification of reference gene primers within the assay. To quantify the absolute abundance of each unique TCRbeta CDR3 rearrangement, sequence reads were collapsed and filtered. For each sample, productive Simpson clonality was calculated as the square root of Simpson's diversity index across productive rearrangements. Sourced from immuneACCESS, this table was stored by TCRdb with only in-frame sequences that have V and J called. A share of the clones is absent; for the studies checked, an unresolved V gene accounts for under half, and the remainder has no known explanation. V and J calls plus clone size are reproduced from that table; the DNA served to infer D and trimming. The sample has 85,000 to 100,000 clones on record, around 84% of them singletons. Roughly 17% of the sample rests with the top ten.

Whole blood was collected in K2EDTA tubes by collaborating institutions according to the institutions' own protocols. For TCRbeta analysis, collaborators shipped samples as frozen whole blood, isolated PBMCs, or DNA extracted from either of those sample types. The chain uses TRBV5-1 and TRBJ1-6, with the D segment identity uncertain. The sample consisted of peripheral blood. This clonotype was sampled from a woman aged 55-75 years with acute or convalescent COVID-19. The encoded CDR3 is CASSLAGGRQVNSPLHF. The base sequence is TGCGCCAGCAGCTTGGCCGGAGGACGCCAGGTTAATTCACCCCTCCACTTT.